One and the same sample provided the 19 T cell receptor beta chains below, sequenced in a study of cytomegalovirus exposure and HLA in healthy donors. PCR primers comprised 60 Vbeta and 13 Jbeta primers. The assay was immunoSEQ multiplex PCR, and TCRdb's table has in-frame clones only and misses some. The data contain more than 95,000 clones, around 78% of them singletons. Sequencing was done on a sample of PBMCs. These receptor sequences come from a woman in her thirties or forties in good health and CMV-seronegative.

This chain uses TRBV29-1 with TRBJ2-3; D possibly corresponds to TRBD2 (5 bases). This CDR3 comprises 13 residues. Germline V gene sequence: CDR1 SQVTM, CDR2 ANQGSEA. The V end was cut by 6 bases, the J end by 5 bases, with 15 bases between. The CDR3 coding sequence is TGCAGCGTCACGGACTCAGCCGGAGATACGCAGTATTTT. As protein: CSVTDSAGDTQYF.

The V and J genes are TRBV7-6 and TRBJ2-7, with D possibly TRBD1 on 6 matching bases. The CDR3 spans 15 residues. Trimming stripped 5 bases from V and 7 bases from J, with 21 bases between. CDR1 is SGHVS and CDR2 is FNYEAQ in the germline V gene. Here the CDR3 DNA reads TGTGCCAGCAGCCCCCGGACAGATCCACGGGAAGAGCAGTACTTC. Encoded protein: CASSPRTDPREEQYF.

The V call is TRBV27, the J call TRBJ2-3, with 7 nucleotides matching TRBD2. CDR1 is MNHEY and CDR2 is SMNVEV in the germline V gene (reference sequence). V gave up 3 bases and J gave up 3 bases; unmatched junction bases: 9. This CDR3 region has 16 residues. CDR3 in amino acids: CASSFLSGGKTDTQYF. CDR3 DNA: TGTGCCAGCAGTTTCCTTTCGGGGGGAAAAACAGATACGCAGTATTTT.

The genes are TRBV9 and TRBJ1-1; 7 nucleotides line up with TRBD1. The CDR3 loop spans 14 amino acids. Germline V gene data show CDR1 as SGDLS and CDR2 as YYNGEE. V trimming: 2 bases; J trimming: 1 base; junction bases outside the gene matches: 2. CDR3 sequence reads: CASSVDRENTEAFF. The CDR3 DNA sequence: TGTGCCAGCAGCGTCGACAGGGAGAACACTGAAGCTTTCTTT. The full variable domain, with the rest looked up from reference TRBV9 and TRBJ1-1, is DSGVTQTPKHLITATGQRVTLRCSPRSGDLSVYWYQQSLDQGLQFLIQYYNGEERAKGNILERFSAQQFPDLHSELNLSSLELGDSALYFCASSVDRENTEAFFGQGTRLTVV.

This sequence joins TRBV28 and TRBJ1-5; 9 bases map to TRBD1. Germline CDR1 reads MDHEN; CDR2 reads SYDVKM. This CDR3 comprises 14 residues. J lost 10 bases, V lost 8 bases, and 12 bases had no gene match. CDR3 residues: CASLRDRASRPQHF. The CDR3, as DNA: TGTGCCAGCCTTAGGGACAGGGCCAGTCGACCCCAGCATTTT.

This clone was recorded a few times. The V call is TRBV6-4, the J call TRBJ1-1; D possibly corresponds to TRBD1 (6 bases). Germline V CDR1 and CDR2: MRHNA, SNTAGT. Trimming stripped 6 bases from V and 1 base from J, with 18 bases between. The CDR3 consists of 16 residues. The CDR3 nucleotides read TGTGCCAGCAGAAGCTTAAGTACAGGGACGAACACTGAAGCTTTCTTT. Encoded protein: CASRSLSTGTNTEAFF.

The chain is built from TRBV1 and TRBJ2-1; the DNA was not compared with TRBD1, the D call given in the table. TRBV1 is a recognized pseudogene. The length of the CDR3 is 15 residues. Here the CDR3 reads CTSSPGTDKQCKQFF. For the CDR3, the DNA is TGCACCAGCAGCCCCGGGACAGACAAACAATGTAAGCAGTTCTTC.

CDR3 sequence (DNA): TGCAGGGCCGGGATGGGAGACTCCTACAATGAGCAGTTCTTC. This translates into CRAGMGDSYNEQFF. The chain recombines TRBV29-1 with TRBJ2-1, with a possible D match to TRBD2 (5 bases). CDR3 length: 14 residues. Per germline, CDR1 SQVTM and CDR2 ANQGSEA.

J is TRBJ2-5 and V is TRBV7-2; weak D call: TRBD2 (6 bases). CDR1 is SGHTA and CDR2 is FQGNSA in the germline V gene. The CDR3 is made up of 16 amino acids. V lost 1 base, J lost 3 bases, and 15 bases lay in between. CDR3 DNA sequence: TGTGCCAGCAGCTTAGGTGGGAGGTCCAGGGAAGAGACCCAGTACTTC. Translation gives CASSLGGRSREETQYF.

As concerns this clone: The germline gene is not matched at one end of the junction; a read error may be the cause. J is TRBJ2-7 and V is TRBV7-9; 7 positions agree with TRBD2. Germline loops: CDR1 SEHNR, CDR2 FQNEAQ (reference sequence). CDR3 length equals 13 residues. The DNA of the CDR3 is TGTTCCAGCAGCCTCAGCGGGGCCTACGAGCAGTACTTC. Its translation is CSSSLSGAYEQYF.

V gene TRBV10-2 combines with J gene TRBJ2-1; D not certain. Germline CDR1 reads WSHSY; CDR2 reads SAAADI. V lost 4 bases and J 5 bases, leaving 6 bases between the germline ends. CDR3 size: 12 residues. CDR3 amino acids: CASSGQNNEQFF. The CDR3 nucleotides read TGCGCCAGCAGTGGACAAAACAATGAGCAGTTCTTC.

The chain couples TRBV19 to TRBJ2-1; 11 positions agree with TRBD1. The junction had 15 bases not matched to a gene; V was cut back by 8 bases and J by 6 bases. Germline V lookup: CDR1 LNHDA, CDR2 SQIVND (reference sequence). CDR3 length: 17 amino acids. CDR3 bases: TGTGCCAGTGGCCAGGGACTTGGACAGGGGGCGGGCAATGAGCAGTTCTTC. Its translation is CASGQGLGQGAGNEQFF.

This clone was observed a handful of times. The chain is built from TRBV11-2 and TRBJ2-5; D possibly corresponds to TRBD2 (5 bases). This CDR3 is 15 amino acids long. Germline values: CDR1 SGHAT, CDR2 FQNNGV. The V end lost 2 bases, the J end lost 0 bases, and 10 bases lay between the germline ends. The CDR3 spells CASSLLLANQETQYF. The CDR3 DNA follows: TGTGCCAGCAGCTTATTATTAGCGAACCAAGAGACCCAGTACTTC.

The rearrangement joins TRBV6-1 to TRBJ1-5, with D unresolved. The CDR3 length is 14 residues. Germline-derived CDR1 and CDR2 are MNHNS and SASEGT. V was trimmed by 8 bases and J by 2 bases, leaving 13 bases between them. CDR3 sequence reads: CASQLLEGNQPQHF. The DNA of the CDR3 is TGTGCCAGCCAATTACTTGAGGGCAATCAGCCCCAGCATTTT.

The V gene is TRBV11-2, the J gene TRBJ1-2, with TRBD1 matching 8 bases. V was clipped by 5 bases and J by 4 bases; unmatched bases: 6. The CDR3 has 14 residues. CDR1 SGHAT and CDR2 FQNNGV come from the germline V gene. CDR3 coding DNA: TGTGCCAGCAGCCCCATCGGGACAGGCTATGGCTACACCTTC. Protein sequence: CASSPIGTGYGYTF.

This chain connects TRBV7-9 to TRBJ1-2; maybe TRBD1 (5 bases). The CDR3 contains 14 residues. Germline V gene sequence: CDR1 SEHNR, CDR2 FQNEAQ (reference sequence). V lost 5 bases to trimming and J lost 4 bases, with 14 bases between them. Here the CDR3 reads CASSEAGGVYGYTF. CDR3 in DNA: TGTGCCAGCAGCGAAGCGGGGGGTGTCTATGGCTACACCTTC.

CDR3 protein: CASSPVDRGANYGYTF. The CDR3, as DNA: TGTGCCAGCAGCCCAGTAGACAGAGGAGCTAACTATGGCTACACCTTC. The chain uses TRBV14 and TRBJ1-2, with a weak D call TRBD1 (5 bases). The germline CDR1 and CDR2 sequences are SGHDN and FVKESK. Deletions cut 4 bases from V and 0 bases from J, with 15 bases between. The length of the CDR3 is 16 residues.

The chain combines TRBV7-8 with TRBJ1-1; D unclear. V was shortened by 0 bases and J by 1 base, with 6 bases between the two germline ends. Germline CDR1 and CDR2: SGHVS and FQNEAQ. CDR3 length equals 14 residues. CDR3 sequence: CASSLARQNTEAFF. In nucleotides, the CDR3 is TGTGCCAGCAGCTTAGCCCGACAGAACACTGAAGCTTTCTTT. The full variable domain, rest sourced from reference TRBV7-8 and TRBJ1-1, is GAGVSQSPRYKVAKRGQDVALRCDPISGHVSLFWYQQALGQGPEFLTYFQNEAQLDKSGLPSDRFFAERPEGSVSTLKIQRTQQEDSAVYLCASSLARQNTEAFFGQGTRLTVV.

The V call is TRBV21-1, the J call TRBJ2-7; the table's TRBD2 call for D was not verified on the DNA. TRBV21-1 is a recognized pseudogene. The CDR3 extends over 16 amino acids. The CDR3 sequence is CASSPGLAGLPHEQYF. In DNA, the CDR3 is TGTGCCAGCAGTCCGGGACTAGCGGGGCTTCCTCATGAGCAGTACTTC.